This T cell receptor beta chain appears in the sequencing data of a study of T cell repertoires in cytomegalovirus infection. Overall study: Through public TCR beta signatures, both CMV infection and matching HLA type were indicated.

TCRdb reprocessed the reads via MiXCR and lists one record per CDR3 protein. The sample has about 920,000 distinct CDR3 sequences, approximately 30% seen once; the top ten hold roughly 13%. The CDR3 spans 14 residues. Germline trimming cut 6 bases from V and 1 base from J; bases unmatched to any gene: 5. Germline V gene sequence: CDR1 WNHNN, CDR2 SYGVQD (reference sequence). Ten or more counts support this clonotype. Its antigen is not known. Notes on the study in general: HLA-C-restricted CMV-specific TCR beta clonotypes were dominant in the ex vivo response. Using cumulative public TCR beta family frequency, the authors identified those who carried CMV together with the relevant HLA.

This specimen consisted of cultured CD8+ T cells from PBMCs, obtained from culture after CMV antigen stimulation. This rearrangement joins TRBV10-1 to TRBJ1-1, with 7 bases that match TRBD1. This clonotype originated in a human donor in good health (CMV status not recorded). Some clones in this sample may be carry-over from other donors' samples. The CDR3: CASSKTGPNTEAFF. The CDR3 DNA reads TGCGCCAGCAGCAAGACAGGGCCGAACACTGAAGCTTTCTTT.